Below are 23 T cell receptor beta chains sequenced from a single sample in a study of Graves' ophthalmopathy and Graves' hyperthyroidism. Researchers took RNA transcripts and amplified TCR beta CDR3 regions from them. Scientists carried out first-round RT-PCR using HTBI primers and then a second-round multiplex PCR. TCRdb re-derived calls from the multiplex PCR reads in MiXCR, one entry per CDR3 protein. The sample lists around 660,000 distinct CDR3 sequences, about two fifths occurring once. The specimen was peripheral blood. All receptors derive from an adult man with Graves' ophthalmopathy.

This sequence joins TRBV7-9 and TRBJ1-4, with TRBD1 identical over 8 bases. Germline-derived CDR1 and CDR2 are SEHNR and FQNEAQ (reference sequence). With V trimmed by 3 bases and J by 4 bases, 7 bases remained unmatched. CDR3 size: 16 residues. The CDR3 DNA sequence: TGTGCCAGCAGCTTTCACACAGGGGGACATAATGAAAAACTGTTTTTT. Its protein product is CASSFHTGGHNEKLFF.

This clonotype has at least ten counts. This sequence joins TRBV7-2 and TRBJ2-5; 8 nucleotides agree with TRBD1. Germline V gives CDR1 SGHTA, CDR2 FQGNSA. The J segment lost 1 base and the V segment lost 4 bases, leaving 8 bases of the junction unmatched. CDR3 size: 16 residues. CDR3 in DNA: TGTGCCAGCAGCTCGACAGGGGTTGGGGTCCAAGAGACCCAGTACTTC. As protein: CASSSTGVGVQETQYF.

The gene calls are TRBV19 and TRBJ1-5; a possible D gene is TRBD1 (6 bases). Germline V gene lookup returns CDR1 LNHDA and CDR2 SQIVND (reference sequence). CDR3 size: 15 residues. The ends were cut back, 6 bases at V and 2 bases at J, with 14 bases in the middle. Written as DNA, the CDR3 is TGTGCCAGTAGGACGACAGGACATGGCAATCAGCCCCAGCATTTT. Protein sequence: CASRTTGHGNQPQHF.

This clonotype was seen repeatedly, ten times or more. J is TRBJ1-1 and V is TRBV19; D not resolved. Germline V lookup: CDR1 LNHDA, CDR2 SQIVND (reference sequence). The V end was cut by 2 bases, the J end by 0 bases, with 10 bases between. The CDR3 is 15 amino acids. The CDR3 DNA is TGTGCCAGTAGTATATCAGCCGGGTTGAACACTGAAGCTTTCTTT. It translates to CASSISAGLNTEAFF.

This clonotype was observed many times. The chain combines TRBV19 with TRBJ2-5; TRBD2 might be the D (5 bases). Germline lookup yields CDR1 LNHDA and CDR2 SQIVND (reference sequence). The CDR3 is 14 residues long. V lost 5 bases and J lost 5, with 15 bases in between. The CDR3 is CASSVLAERETQYF. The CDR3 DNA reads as TGTGCCAGTAGTGTCTTGGCAGAGCGGGAGACCCAGTACTTC.

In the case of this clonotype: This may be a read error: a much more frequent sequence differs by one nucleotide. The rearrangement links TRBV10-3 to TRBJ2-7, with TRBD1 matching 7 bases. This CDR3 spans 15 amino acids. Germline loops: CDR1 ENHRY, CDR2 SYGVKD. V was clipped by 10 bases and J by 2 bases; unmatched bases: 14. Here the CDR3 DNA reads TGTGCCAGCAGCCAAGCTGGGGACAGCCCCTACGAGCAGTACTTC. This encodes CASSQAGDSPYEQYF.

The CDR3 region has the DNA TGTGCCATCAGTGCACAGGGATCCCAGTACTTC. This gives the protein CAISAQGSQYF. V usage is TRBV10-3 and J usage is TRBJ2-5; a weak D match, TRBD1 (6 bases). V dropped 4 bases and J dropped 9 bases, with 9 bases sitting between them. CDR3 size: 11 residues. The germline V gene has CDR1 ENHRY and CDR2 SYGVKD.

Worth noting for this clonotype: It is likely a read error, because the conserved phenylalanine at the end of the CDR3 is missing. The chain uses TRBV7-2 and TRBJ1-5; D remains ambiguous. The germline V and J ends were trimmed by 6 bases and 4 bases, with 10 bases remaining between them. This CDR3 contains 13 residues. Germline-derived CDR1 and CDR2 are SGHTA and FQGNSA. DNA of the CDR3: TGTGCCAGCAGTCACGGGGTGAATCAGCCCCAGCATCTT. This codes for CASSHGVNQPQHL.

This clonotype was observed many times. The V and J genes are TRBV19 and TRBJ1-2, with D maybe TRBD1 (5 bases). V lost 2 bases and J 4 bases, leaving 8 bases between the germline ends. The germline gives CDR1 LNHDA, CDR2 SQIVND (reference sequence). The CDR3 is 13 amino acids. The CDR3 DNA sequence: TGTGCCAGTAGTATACGCAGGGCCTATGGCTACACCTTC. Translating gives CASSIRRAYGYTF.

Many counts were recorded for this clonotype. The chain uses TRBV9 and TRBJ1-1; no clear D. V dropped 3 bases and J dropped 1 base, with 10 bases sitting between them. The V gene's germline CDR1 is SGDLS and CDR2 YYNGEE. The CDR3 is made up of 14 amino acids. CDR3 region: CASSGGNSNTEAFF. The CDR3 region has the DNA TGTGCCAGCAGCGGAGGGAATTCGAACACTGAAGCTTTCTTT.

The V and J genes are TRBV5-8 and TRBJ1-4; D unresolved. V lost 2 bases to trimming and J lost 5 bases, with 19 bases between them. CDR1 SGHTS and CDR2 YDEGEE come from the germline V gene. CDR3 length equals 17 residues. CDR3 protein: CASSFGSSGNTNEKLFF. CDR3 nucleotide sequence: TGTGCCAGCAGCTTCGGCTCCTCTGGAAACACGAATGAAAAACTGTTTTTT.

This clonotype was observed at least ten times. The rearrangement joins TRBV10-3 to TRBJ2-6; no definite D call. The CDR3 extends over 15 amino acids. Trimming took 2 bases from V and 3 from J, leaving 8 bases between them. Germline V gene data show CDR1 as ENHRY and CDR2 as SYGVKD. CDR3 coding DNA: TGTGCCATCAGTGAGGGTGTTGGTGGGGCCAACGTCCTGACTTTC. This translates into CAISEGVGGANVLTF.

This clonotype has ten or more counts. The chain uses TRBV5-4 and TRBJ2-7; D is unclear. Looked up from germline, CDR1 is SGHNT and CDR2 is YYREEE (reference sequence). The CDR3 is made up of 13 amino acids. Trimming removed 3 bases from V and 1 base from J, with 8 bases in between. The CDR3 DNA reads TGTGCCAGCAGCTCCGGCTTTTCCTACGAGCAGTACTTC. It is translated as CASSSGFSYEQYF.

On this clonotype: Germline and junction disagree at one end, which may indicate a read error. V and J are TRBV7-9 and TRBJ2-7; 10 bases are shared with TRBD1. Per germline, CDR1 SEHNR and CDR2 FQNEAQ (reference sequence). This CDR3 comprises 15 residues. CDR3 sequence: CASSPRDRGSSEQYF. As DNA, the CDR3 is TGTGCCAGCAGCCCACGGGACAGGGGATCCTCCGAGCAGTACTTC.

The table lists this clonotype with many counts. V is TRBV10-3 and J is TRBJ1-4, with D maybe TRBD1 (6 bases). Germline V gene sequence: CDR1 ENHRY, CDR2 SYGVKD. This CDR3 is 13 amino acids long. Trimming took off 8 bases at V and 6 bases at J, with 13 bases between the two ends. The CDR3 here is CAIARTVDEKLFF. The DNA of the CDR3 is TGTGCCATCGCCCGGACAGTCGATGAAAAACTGTTTTTT.

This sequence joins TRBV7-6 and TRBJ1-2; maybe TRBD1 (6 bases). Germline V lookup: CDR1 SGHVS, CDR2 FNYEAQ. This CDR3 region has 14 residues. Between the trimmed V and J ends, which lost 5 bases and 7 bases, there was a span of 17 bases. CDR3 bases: TGTGCCAGCAGCCCGGAGTGGGGGGCTAGTGGCTACACCTTC. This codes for CASSPEWGASGYTF.

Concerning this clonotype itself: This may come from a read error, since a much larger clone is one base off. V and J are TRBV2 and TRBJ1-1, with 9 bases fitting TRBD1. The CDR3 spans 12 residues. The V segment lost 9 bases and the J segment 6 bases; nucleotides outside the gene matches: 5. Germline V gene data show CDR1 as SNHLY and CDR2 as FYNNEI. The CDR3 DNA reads TGTGCCAGATCTACAGGGGGCCCTGAAGCTTTCTTT. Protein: CARSTGGPEAFF.

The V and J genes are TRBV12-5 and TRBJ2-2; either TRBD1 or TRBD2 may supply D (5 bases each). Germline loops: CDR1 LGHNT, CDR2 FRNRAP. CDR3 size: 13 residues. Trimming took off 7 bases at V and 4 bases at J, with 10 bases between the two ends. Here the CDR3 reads CASAPGSTGELFF. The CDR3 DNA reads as TGTGCTAGTGCCCCAGGGAGCACCGGGGAGCTGTTTTTT.

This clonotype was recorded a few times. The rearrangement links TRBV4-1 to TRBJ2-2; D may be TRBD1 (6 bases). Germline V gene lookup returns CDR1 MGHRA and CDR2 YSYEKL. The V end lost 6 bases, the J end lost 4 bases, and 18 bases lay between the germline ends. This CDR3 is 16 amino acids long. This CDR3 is CASSQSFTGFTGELFF. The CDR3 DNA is TGCGCCAGCAGTCAAAGCTTTACAGGGTTCACCGGGGAGCTGTTTTTT.

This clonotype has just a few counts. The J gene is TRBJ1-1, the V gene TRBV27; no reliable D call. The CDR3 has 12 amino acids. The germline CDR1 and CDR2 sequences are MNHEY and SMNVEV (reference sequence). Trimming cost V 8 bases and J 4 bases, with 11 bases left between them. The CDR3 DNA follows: TGTGCCAGCCACACAGAAGGCACTGAAGCTTTCTTT. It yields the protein CASHTEGTEAFF.

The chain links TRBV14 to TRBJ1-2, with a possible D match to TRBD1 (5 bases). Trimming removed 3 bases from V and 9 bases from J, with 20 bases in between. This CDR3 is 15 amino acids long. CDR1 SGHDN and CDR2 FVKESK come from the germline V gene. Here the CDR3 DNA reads TGTGCCAGCAGCCAGAGGGCTAGCGGGGGTTATCGCTACACCTTC. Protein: CASSQRASGGYRYTF.

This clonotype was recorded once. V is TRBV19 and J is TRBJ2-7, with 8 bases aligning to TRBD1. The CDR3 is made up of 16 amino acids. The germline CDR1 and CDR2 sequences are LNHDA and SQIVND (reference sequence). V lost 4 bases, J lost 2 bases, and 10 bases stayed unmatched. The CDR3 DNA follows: TGTGCCAGTAGTACGAATTCGGCAGGGGGCCCCTACGAGCAGTACTTC. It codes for CASSTNSAGGPYEQYF.

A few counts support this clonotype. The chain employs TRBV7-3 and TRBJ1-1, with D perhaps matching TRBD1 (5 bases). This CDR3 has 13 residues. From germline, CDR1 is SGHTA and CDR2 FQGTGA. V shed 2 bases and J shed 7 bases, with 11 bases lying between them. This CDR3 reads CASSLGTGGEAFF. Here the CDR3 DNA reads TGTGCCAGCAGCTTAGGTACCGGGGGTGAAGCTTTCTTT. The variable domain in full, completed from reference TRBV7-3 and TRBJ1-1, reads GAGVSQTPSNKVTEKGKYVELRCDPISGHTALYWYRQSLGQGPEFLIYFQGTGAADDSGLPNDRFFAVRPEGSVSTLKIQRTERGDSAVYLCASSLGTGGEAFFGQGTRLTVV.